Sequencing of this T cell receptor beta chain was carried out in a study of shared clonotypes between healthy human individuals. Terminally differentiated effector memory CD45RA+ cells were excluded from the naive CD8 cells, which were CD45RO-negative and positively selected for CCR7. Study-wide results and limits: Sampling included only blood; tissue repertoires likely differ. Against clonotypes common to all four donors, non-shared ones had lower generation probabilities. Few donors restricted represented genetic and exposure-history diversity.

As to this clone: As yet, its antigen is unknown.

Clones were sequenced by immunoSEQ multiplex PCR, and TCRdb holds only the in-frame ones, with some missing. Here the sample spans roughly 810,000 clones, about 96% being singletons. The CDR3 runs 18 residues. The germline V and J ends were trimmed by 0 bases and 2 bases, with 20 bases remaining between them. The germline CDR1 and CDR2 sequences are MNHNS and SASEGT. This sequence originates from a young man in good health. Material for sequencing was naive CD8+ T cells sorted from blood. V and J are TRBV6-1 and TRBJ2-7; D gene uncertain. The CDR3 reads CASSEAGSTIRTTYEQYF. CDR3 in DNA: TGTGCCAGCAGTGAAGCAGGGTCTACGATCCGGACGACCTACGAGCAGTACTTC.